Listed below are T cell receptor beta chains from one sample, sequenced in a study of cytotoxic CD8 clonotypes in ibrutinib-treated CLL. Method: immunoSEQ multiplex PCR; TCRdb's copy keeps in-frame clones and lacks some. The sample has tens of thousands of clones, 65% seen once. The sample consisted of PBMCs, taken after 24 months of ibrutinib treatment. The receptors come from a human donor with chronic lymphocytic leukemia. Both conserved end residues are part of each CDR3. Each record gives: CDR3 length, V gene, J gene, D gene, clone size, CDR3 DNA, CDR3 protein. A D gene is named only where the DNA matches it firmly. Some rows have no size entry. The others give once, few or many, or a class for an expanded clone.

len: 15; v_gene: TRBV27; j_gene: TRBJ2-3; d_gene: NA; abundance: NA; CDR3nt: TGTGCCAGCAGCCGCCTTGGGGCTTCCAAAGATACGCAGTATTTT; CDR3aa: CASSRLGASKDTQYF
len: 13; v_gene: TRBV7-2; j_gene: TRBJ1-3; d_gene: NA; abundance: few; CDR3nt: TGTGCCAGCAGCTTTAACTTTGGAAACACCATATATTTT; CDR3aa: CASSFNFGNTIYF
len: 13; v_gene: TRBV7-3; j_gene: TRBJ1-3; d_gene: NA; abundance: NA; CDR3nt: TGTGCCAGCAGCAATACCCCGGGAAACACCATATATTTT; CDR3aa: CASSNTPGNTIYF
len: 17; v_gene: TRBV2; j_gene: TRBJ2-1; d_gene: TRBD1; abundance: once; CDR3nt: TGTGCCAGCAGTGATCAGGACAGGGTCGGAGCCTACAATGAGCAGTTCTTC; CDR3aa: CASSDQDRVGAYNEQFF
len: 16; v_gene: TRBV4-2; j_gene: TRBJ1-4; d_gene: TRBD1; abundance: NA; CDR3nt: TGTGCCAGCAGCCTGACAGGGTTTGCAACTAATGAAAAACTGTTTTTT; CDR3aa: CASSLTGFATNEKLFF
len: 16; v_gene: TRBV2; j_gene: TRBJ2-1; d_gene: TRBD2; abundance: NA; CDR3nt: TGTGCCAGCAGTGGGGGACTAGCGGTAAAGTACAATGAGCAGTTCTTC; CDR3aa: CASSGGLAVKYNEQFF
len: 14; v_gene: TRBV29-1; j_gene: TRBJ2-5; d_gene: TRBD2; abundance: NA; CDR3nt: TGCAGCGTTGCTAGCGGGAGGCACCAAGAGACCCAGTACTTC; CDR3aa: CSVASGRHQETQYF
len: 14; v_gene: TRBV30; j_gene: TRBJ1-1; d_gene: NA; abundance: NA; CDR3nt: TGTGCCTGGACAAGGCAACCCATGAACACTGAAGCTTTCTTT; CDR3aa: CAWTRQPMNTEAFF
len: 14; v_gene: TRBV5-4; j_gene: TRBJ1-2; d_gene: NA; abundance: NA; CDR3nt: TGTGCCAGCAGCTTGGGGGCGCCGAGCTATGGCTACACCTTC; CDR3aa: CASSLGAPSYGYTF
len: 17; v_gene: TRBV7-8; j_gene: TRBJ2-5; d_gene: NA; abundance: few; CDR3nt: TGTGCCAGCAGCTTAGTGGGGGGCGGGGGATCCCAAGAGACCCAGTACTTC; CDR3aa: CASSLVGGGGSQETQYF
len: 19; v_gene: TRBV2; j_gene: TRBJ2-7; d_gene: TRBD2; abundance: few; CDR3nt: TGTGCCAGTCTCTCGACAGGGGAGGCGATAGCGGGAGGGCTCTACGAGCAGTACTTC; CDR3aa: CASLSTGEAIAGGLYEQYF
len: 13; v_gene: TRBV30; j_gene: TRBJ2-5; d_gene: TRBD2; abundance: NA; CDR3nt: TGTGCCTGGACTGCGGGGGGCTGGGAGACCCAGTACTTC; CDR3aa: CAWTAGGWETQYF
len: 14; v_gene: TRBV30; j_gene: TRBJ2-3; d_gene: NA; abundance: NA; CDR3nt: TGTGCCCGGAGACCTATTTCTCACACAGATACGCAGTATTTT; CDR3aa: CARRPISHTDTQYF
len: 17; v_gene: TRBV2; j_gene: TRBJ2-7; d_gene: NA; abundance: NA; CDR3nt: TGTGCCAGCAGTGGGGAATACAACGACTGGATCCTCTACGAGCAGTACTTC; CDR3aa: CASSGEYNDWILYEQYF
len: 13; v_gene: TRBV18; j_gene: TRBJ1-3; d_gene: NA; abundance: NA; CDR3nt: TGTGCCAGCTCCCCAGGGTCTGGAAACACCATATATTTT; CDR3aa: CASSPGSGNTIYF
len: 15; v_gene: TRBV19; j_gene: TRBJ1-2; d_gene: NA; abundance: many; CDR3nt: TGTGCCAGTAGTATGGGGCCCAACCAGTCGGGGGGCTACACCTTC; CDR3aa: CASSMGPNQSGGYTF
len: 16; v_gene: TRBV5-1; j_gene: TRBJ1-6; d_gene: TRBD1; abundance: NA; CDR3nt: TGCGCCAGCAGCTTGGAAGGACAGGGCCTAAGTTCACCCCTCCACTTT; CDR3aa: CASSLEGQGLSSPLHF
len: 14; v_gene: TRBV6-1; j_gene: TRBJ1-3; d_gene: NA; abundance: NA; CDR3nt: TGTGCCAGCAGTGAAGGACCTACTGGAAACACCATATATTTT; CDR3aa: CASSEGPTGNTIYF
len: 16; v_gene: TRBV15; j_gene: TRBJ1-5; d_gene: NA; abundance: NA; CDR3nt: TGTGCCACCAGCAGAGATGCAGTTTATAGCAATCAGCCCCAGCATTTT; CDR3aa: CATSRDAVYSNQPQHF
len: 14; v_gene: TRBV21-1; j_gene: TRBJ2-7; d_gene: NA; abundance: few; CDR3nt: TGTGCCAGCAGCAACCCTTGGGGGGGCTACGAGCAGTACTTC; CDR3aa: CASSNPWGGYEQYF